The source of this T cell receptor beta chain is a study of blood T cell repertoires in COVID-19. Study at large: Researchers got acute and convalescent COVID-19 samples from the United States, Italy and Spain. Sources were T cells, B-cell-depleted T cells, or PBMCs; the material itself was cDNA or gDNA.

Methods used by the authors: Reference gene primer amplification gave nucleated cell count estimates. TCRdb's copy holds only in-frame clones and misses some; the assay was immunoSEQ multiplex PCR. Clone size and V and J calls were adopted from that table, with D and trimming inferred from the DNA. The sample contains fewer than 350,000 clones, roughly 86% of which appear only once. Seattle-derived patients entered the study during active infection and were followed longitudinally. V was clipped by 5 bases and J by 4 bases, with 14 bases between them. The CDR3 consists of 14 residues. Germline V gene data show CDR1 as LGHDT and CDR2 as YNNKEL (reference sequence).

V and J are TRBV3-1 (or the pseudogene TRBV3-2) and TRBJ1-2; D not resolved. The sequenced material came from peripheral blood. The sequence was collected from a man aged 25 to 40 with COVID-19, enrolled during active disease. The CDR3 DNA sequence: TGTGCCAGCAGCAAGGCCGGGGAAACCTATGGCTACACCTTC. Its translation: CASSKAGETYGYTF.